This T cell receptor beta chain was identified in a study of Ad26.COV2.S vaccination and SARS-CoV-2 variants. Study details: Donor was one of the participants in the Ad26.COV2.S arm of the COV1001 trial. General observations from the study: Reports say spike-specific CD8+ and CD4+ T cell responses covered substantial breadth after vaccination.

Turning to this clone: Its cognate antigen is unknown.

Trimming shortened V by 3 bases and J by 5 bases, and 13 bases separated the two germline ends. CDR1 is LGHNA, CDR2 YSLEER, per germline. This CDR3 contains 14 residues. Treatment here: around 19 received Ad26.COV2.S at low or high dose, single or two shots; 5 received placebo; per-sample allocation not given. Sampling happened 63 days after the first vaccine or placebo injection. Repertoires were generated with immunoSEQ multiplex PCR, while TCRdb's copy carries only in-frame clones and drops some. The table includes 400,000 to 450,000 clones, approximately 92% detected once. This receptor was obtained from a person between 18 and 60 years old who received the Ad26.COV2.S COVID-19 vaccine or a placebo. Specimen: peripheral blood, collected in a trial of Ad26.COV2.S vaccine versus placebo. This chain joins TRBV4-3 and TRBJ2-5; TRBD1 might be the D (5 bases). In nucleotides, the CDR3 is TGCGCCAGCAGCCAGGGGCCAGGTATTGAGACCCAGTACTTC. Translation: CASSQGPGIETQYF.